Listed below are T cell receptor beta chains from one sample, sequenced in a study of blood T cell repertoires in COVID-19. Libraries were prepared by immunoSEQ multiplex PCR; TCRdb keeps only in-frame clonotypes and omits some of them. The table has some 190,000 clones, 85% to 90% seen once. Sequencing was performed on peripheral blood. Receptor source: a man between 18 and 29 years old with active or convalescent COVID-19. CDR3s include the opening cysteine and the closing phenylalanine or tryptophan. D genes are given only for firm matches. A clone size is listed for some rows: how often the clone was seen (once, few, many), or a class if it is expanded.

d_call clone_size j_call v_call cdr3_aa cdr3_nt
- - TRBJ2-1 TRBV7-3 CASSLERSSYNEQFF TGTGCCAGCAGCTTGGAGCGAAGCTCCTACAATGAGCAGTTCTTC
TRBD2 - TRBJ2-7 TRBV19 CASSTSSLASGKGEQYF TGTGCCAGTAGTACCAGCTCCTTGGCTAGCGGGAAGGGTGAGCAGTACTTC
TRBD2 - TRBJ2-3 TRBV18 CASSSTSVDTQYF TGTGCCAGCTCATCAACTAGCGTAGATACGCAGTATTTT
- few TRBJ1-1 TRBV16 CASSRDLQGEAFF TGTGCCAGCAGCCGAGATCTGCAGGGTGAAGCTTTCTTT
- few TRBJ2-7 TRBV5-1 CASSLVSGGRYEQYF TGCGCCAGCAGCTTGGTGTCCGGGGGACGGTACGAGCAGTACTTC
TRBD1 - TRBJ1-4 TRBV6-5 CASSYRTGVEKLFF TGTGCCAGCAGTTACCGGACAGGGGTTGAAAAACTGTTTTTT
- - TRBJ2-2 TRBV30 CAWRMSGRIYTGELFF TGTGCCTGGAGGATGTCTGGCAGGATCTACACCGGGGAGCTGTTTTTT
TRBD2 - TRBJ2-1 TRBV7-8 CASSILSGKTNEQFF TGTGCCAGCAGCATACTTAGCGGGAAGACCAATGAGCAGTTCTTC
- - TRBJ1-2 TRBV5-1 CASSFDIPVSRRYGYTF TGCGCCAGCAGCTTCGACATTCCAGTCTCCCGTCGCTATGGCTACACCTTC
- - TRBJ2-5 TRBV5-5 CASSLAGNQETQYF TGTGCCAGCAGCTTGGCCGGGAATCAAGAGACCCAGTACTTC
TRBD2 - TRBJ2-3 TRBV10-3 CAISESFVSGGADTQYF TGTGCCATCAGTGAGTCTTTCGTGTCGGGAGGTGCAGATACGCAGTATTTT
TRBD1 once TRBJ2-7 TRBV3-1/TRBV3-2 CASSRTGGPRLEQYF TGTGCCAGCAGCCGCACAGGGGGCCCCCGTTTGGAGCAGTACTTC
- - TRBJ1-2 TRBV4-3 CASSRSNYGYTF TGCGCCAGCAGCCGTTCGAACTATGGCTACACCTTC
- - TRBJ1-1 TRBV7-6 CASSLEQLNTEAFF TGTGCCAGCAGCTTAGAACAGCTGAACACTGAAGCTTTCTTT
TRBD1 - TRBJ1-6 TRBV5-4 CASGGQGPNSPLHF TGTGCCAGCGGAGGACAGGGTCCTAATTCACCCCTCCACTTT
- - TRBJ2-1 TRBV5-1 CASSFQETGPYNEQFF TGCGCCAGCAGCTTTCAAGAGACAGGCCCCTACAATGAGCAGTTCTTC
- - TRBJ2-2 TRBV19 CASSQGLGNTGELFF TGTGCCAGTAGTCAAGGACTGGGGAACACCGGGGAGCTGTTTTTT
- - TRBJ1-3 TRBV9 CASSIGSTAAGNTIYF TGTGCCAGCAGCATCGGATCGACTGCTGCTGGAAACACCATATATTTT
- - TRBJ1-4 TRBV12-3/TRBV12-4 CASSAGKGEKLFF TGTGCCAGCAGTGCCGGGAAGGGTGAAAAACTGTTTTTT
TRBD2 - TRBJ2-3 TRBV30 CAWESQRGGTDTQYF TGTGCCTGGGAATCCCAGCGGGGGGGCACAGATACGCAGTATTTT
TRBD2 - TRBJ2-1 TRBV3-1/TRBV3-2 CASSQDWRGRDEQFF TGTGCCAGCAGCCAAGATTGGCGGGGGAGGGATGAGCAGTTCTTC
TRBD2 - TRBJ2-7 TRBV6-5 CVSTPSGTSYEQYF TGTGTCAGCACCCCTAGCGGGACTTCCTACGAGCAGTACTTC
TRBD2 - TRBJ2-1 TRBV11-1 CASSAAGGLDEQFF TGTGCCAGCAGCGCAGCGGGGGGGCTTGATGAGCAGTTCTTC
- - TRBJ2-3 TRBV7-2 CASSPTLSVDTQYF TGTGCCAGCAGCCCGACCCTAAGCGTAGATACGCAGTATTTT
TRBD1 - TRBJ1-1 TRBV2 CASSQDRGRGTEAFF TGTGCCAGCAGTCAGGACAGGGGGAGGGGCACTGAAGCTTTCTTT
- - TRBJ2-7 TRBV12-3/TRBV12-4 CASSLGAYEQYF TGTGCCAGCAGTTTGGGAGCTTACGAGCAGTACTTC
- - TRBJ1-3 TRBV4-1 CASSQGVSASGNTIYF TGCGCCAGCAGCCAAGGCGTTAGCGCCTCTGGAAACACCATATATTTT
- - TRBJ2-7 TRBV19 CASSGRGVYEQYF TGTGCCAGTAGCGGACGGGGTGTTTACGAGCAGTACTTC
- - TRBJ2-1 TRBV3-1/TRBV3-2 CASSQDYAVLNLGDQFF TGTGCCAGCAGCCAAGATTATGCGGTTCTAAACCTCGGCGATCAGTTCTTC
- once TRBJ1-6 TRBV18 CASSPPLPGSPLHF TGTGCCAGCTCACCACCTCTTCCGGGGTCACCCCTCCACTTT
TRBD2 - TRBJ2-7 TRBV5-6 CASSRGEYSYEQYF TGTGCCAGCAGCCGGGGGGAATACTCCTACGAGCAGTACTTC
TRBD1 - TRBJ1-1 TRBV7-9 CASSSLGQTYTEAFF TGTGCCAGCAGCTCCCTGGGACAGACATACACTGAAGCTTTCTTT
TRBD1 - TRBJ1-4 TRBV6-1 CASSDRGRTNEKLFF TGTGCCAGCAGTGACAGGGGGCGAACTAATGAAAAACTGTTTTTT
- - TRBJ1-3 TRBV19 CASSIAGVHSGNTIYF TGTGCCAGTAGTATTGCGGGGGTACACTCTGGAAACACCATATATTTT
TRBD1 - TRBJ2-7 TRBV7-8 CASSPGQGVSYEQYF TGTGCCAGCAGCCCCGGACAGGGGGTATCGTACGAGCAGTACTTC
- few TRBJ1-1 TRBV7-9 CASSSGLGQRNTEAFF TGTGCCAGCAGCTCAGGCCTGGGGCAAAGAAACACTGAAGCTTTCTTT
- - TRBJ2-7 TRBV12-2 CASRLGASGYEQYF TGTGCAAGTCGCTTAGGCGCTAGCGGGTACGAGCAGTACTTC
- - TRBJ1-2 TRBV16 CASSQTDRSYGYTF TGTGCCAGCAGCCAAACAGACAGAAGCTATGGCTACACCTTC
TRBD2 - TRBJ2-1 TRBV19 CASSISLAGGYNEQFF TGTGCCAGTAGTATTTCTCTAGCGGGAGGTTACAATGAGCAGTTCTTC
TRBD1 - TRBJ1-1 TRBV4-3 CASSPGQGTGNTEAFF TGCGCCAGCAGCCCGGGACAGGGTACGGGAAACACTGAAGCTTTCTTT
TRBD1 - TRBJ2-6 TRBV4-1 CASSRGTGVAGANVLTF TGCGCCAGCAGCCGAGGGACAGGGGTTGCCGGGGCCAACGTCCTGACTTTC
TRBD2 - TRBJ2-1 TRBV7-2 CASSSRPSGSENEQFF TGTGCCAGCAGCTCGCGGCCTAGCGGGTCTGAAAATGAGCAGTTCTTC
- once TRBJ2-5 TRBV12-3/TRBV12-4 CATRRGQETQYF TGTGCCACGAGGCGGGGCCAAGAGACCCAGTACTTC
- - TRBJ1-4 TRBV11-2 CASSWALNEKLFF TGTGCCAGCAGCTGGGCACTTAATGAAAAACTGTTTTTT
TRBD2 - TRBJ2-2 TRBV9 CASSPRTSGVRNTGELFF TGTGCCAGCAGCCCCAGGACTAGCGGGGTCCGGAACACCGGGGAGCTGTTTTTT
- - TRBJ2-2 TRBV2 CASRTTIGTSNTGELFF TGTGCCAGCAGGACTACAATCGGGACATCGAACACCGGGGAGCTGTTTTTT